The present TCR beta chain was sequenced within a study of T-cell reconstitution after alpha-beta-depleted transplantation in children. Findings and limits, study-wide: T-cell counts and diversity at one year post-transplant came mainly from newly produced T cells. Reportedly, roughly two months post-transplant, alpha-beta T cells arose from several hundred expanded graft clones. Certain patients had high TCRbeta diversity at day 60, and it came from recipient T cells and thymic progenitors that survived.

The CDR3 consists of 14 residues. CDR1 and CDR2 from the germline V gene are MNHEY and SVGEGT. V was clipped by 2 bases and J by 5 bases, with 10 bases between them. With respect to this clonotype: Its antigen is as yet unknown.

Library preparation (for TCRbeta) was performed with unique molecular identifiers. TCRdb itself ran the PCR reads through MiXCR, one entry per CDR3 protein. The data hold about 510,000 distinct CDR3 sequences, with about 10% observed a single time. The input for sequencing was PBMCs, mostly from graft donor cells, taken 180 days after TCRalphabeta/CD19-depleted stem cell transplant. The sequence was obtained from a female patient aged 2 to 10 who had a stem cell transplant for aplastic anemia, so the T cells may come from the graft donor. The V gene is TRBV6-2 or TRBV6-3, the J gene TRBJ2-1, with D uncertain. The CDR3 DNA reads as TGTGCCAGCAGTTACGGAACCCGGGACAATGAGCAGTTCTTC. Translation gives CASSYGTRDNEQFF.